The 17 T cell receptor beta chains below come from one sample, sequenced in a study of blood T cell repertoires in COVID-19. Using immunoSEQ multiplex PCR, the repertoire was profiled, and TCRdb retains in-frame clones only, with some absent. The sample carries under 150,000 clones, approximately 84% recorded once. The sequenced sample was PBMCs or T cells enriched from blood (not recorded which). These receptor sequences come from a middle-aged man in a cohort exposed to, infected with or recovered from COVID-19 (not recorded which).

The V and J genes are TRBV28 and TRBJ2-5, with 8 bases identical to TRBD1. This CDR3 contains 14 residues. CDR1 MDHEN and CDR2 SYDVKM come from the germline V gene. The J segment lost 3 bases and the V segment lost 6 bases, leaving 6 bases of the junction unmatched. The CDR3 region is CASSRDRRKETQYF. CDR3 DNA: TGTGCCAGCAGCCGGGACAGGAGAAAAGAGACCCAGTACTTC.

J is TRBJ2-7 and V is TRBV7-8, with D perhaps matching TRBD2 (5 bases). The germline V and J ends were trimmed by 1 base and 2 bases, with 6 bases remaining between them. The CDR3 contains 13 residues. Germline values: CDR1 SGHVS, CDR2 FQNEAQ. The CDR3 loop reads CASSLEAAYEQYF. The CDR3 DNA follows: TGTGCCAGCAGCTTAGAAGCGGCCTACGAGCAGTACTTC.

The chain couples TRBV30 to TRBJ2-2, with 8 bases that match TRBD2. V gave up 6 bases and J gave up 3 bases; unmatched junction bases: 3. In germline, CDR1 is GTSNPN, CDR2 SVGIG (reference sequence). CDR3 size: 13 residues. This CDR3 is CACSGGDTGELFF. The CDR3 DNA sequence: TGTGCCTGCTCGGGGGGGGACACCGGGGAGCTGTTTTTT.

The rearrangement links TRBV9 to TRBJ2-2; 10 bases are a match to TRBD2. This CDR3 has 19 residues. CDR1 is SGDLS, CDR2 YYNGEE, per germline. The ends lost 4 bases at V and 0 bases at J; junction bases unmatched: 12. CDR3 nucleotide sequence: TGTGCCAGCAGCAGAACTAGCGGGGTTAGTCGCGCGAACACCGGGGAGCTGTTTTTT. It codes for CASSRTSGVSRANTGELFF.

The gene calls are TRBV7-9 and TRBJ2-1; tentative D call: TRBD1 (6 bases). Trimming took off 3 bases at V and 5 bases at J, with 11 bases between the two ends. This CDR3 is 14 amino acids long. Germline V gives CDR1 SEHNR, CDR2 FQNEAQ (reference sequence). CDR3 residues: CASSFTRTDNEQFF. The CDR3 DNA reads as TGTGCCAGCAGCTTTACTAGGACAGACAATGAGCAGTTCTTC.

This clone appeared a single time. This chain joins TRBV10-3 and TRBJ2-5; the match to TRBD1 covers 8 bases. V trimming: 4 bases; J trimming: 1 base; junction bases outside the gene matches: 5. This CDR3 is 15 amino acids long. The germline V gene has CDR1 ENHRY and CDR2 SYGVKD. CDR3 in amino acids: CAISGGDRTQETQYF. The CDR3 DNA follows: TGTGCCATCAGTGGGGGGGACAGGACCCAAGAGACCCAGTACTTC.

A few counts support this clone. The chain uses TRBV28 and TRBJ1-2; D gene uncertain. Per the germline V gene, CDR1 is MDHEN and CDR2 is SYDVKM. This CDR3 has 14 residues. Trimming left V 3 bases short and J 3 bases short, with 11 bases between. In DNA form, the CDR3 reads TGTGCCAGCAGTTTTACGGGTTCCCACTATGGCTACACCTTC. It codes for CASSFTGSHYGYTF.

The chain employs TRBV5-1 and TRBJ2-1; 9 nucleotides agree with TRBD1. V lost 3 bases to trimming and J lost 7 bases; unmatched junction nucleotides: 8. Looked up from germline, CDR1 is SGHRS and CDR2 is YFSETQ. This CDR3 spans 15 amino acids. The CDR3 region has the DNA TGCGCCAGCAGCTCAGGGACAGGGAACACTAATGAGCAGTTCTTC. It codes for CASSSGTGNTNEQFF. Full variable domain (missing parts from reference TRBV5-1 and TRBJ2-1): KAGVTQTPRYLIKTRGQQVTLSCSPISGHRSVSWYQQTPGQGLQFLFEYFSETQRNKGNFPGRFSGRQFSNSRSEMNVSTLELGDSALYLCASSSGTGNTNEQFFGPGTRLTVL.

This clone was seen many times. The chain couples TRBV6-1 to TRBJ2-1, with TRBD2 as a possible D gene (5 bases). Germline-derived CDR1 and CDR2 are MNHNS and SASEGT. CDR3 length: 15 amino acids. V dropped 1 base and J dropped 8 bases, with 15 bases sitting between them. CDR3 in amino acids: CASSEESAGVDEQFF. CDR3 DNA sequence: TGTGCCAGCAGTGAAGAGAGCGCCGGGGTTGATGAGCAGTTCTTC.

This rearrangement joins TRBV6-4 to TRBJ2-2; tentatively, D is TRBD2 (5 bases). From germline, CDR1 is MRHNA and CDR2 SNTAGT. The V gene lost 5 bases and the J gene lost 3 bases, with 13 bases spanning the gap. The CDR3 runs to 15 residues. DNA of the CDR3: TGTGCCAGCAGTATCGCAGGCGGGTACACCGGGGAGCTGTTTTTT. This gives the protein CASSIAGGYTGELFF.

V and J are TRBV5-1 and TRBJ2-5; the D gene is possibly TRBD2 (7 bases). This CDR3 is 14 amino acids long. Germline V CDR1 and CDR2: SGHRS, YFSETQ. The V end was cut by 7 bases, the J end by 3 bases, with 16 bases between. The CDR3 here is CASDPGGGKETQYF. CDR3 DNA: TGCGCCAGCGACCCGGGGGGCGGAAAAGAGACCCAGTACTTC. Together with reference TRBV5-1 and TRBJ2-5, the CDR3 gives the full variable domain: KAGVTQTPRYLIKTRGQQVTLSCSPISGHRSVSWYQQTPGQGLQFLFEYFSETQRNKGNFPGRFSGRQFSNSRSEMNVSTLELGDSALYLCASDPGGGKETQYFGPGTRLLVL.

The CDR3 is CASSYAPGQGLYGYTF. CDR3 DNA sequence: TGTGCCAGCAGTTACGCCCCCGGACAGGGCCTCTATGGCTACACCTTC. The V call is TRBV6-5, the J call TRBJ1-2, with 8 bases that match TRBD1. The trim removed 2 bases at V and 4 bases at J, leaving 9 bases unmatched. This CDR3 spans 16 amino acids. Germline CDR1 is MNHEY and CDR2 is SVGAGI.

A single count supports this clone. This sequence joins TRBV14 and TRBJ1-5; D remains unclear. Trimming took off 1 base at V and 3 bases at J, with 10 bases between the two ends. Per germline, CDR1 SGHDN and CDR2 FVKESK. The CDR3 is 15 residues long. DNA for the CDR3: TGTGCCAGCAGCCAAGCCGGTGCCCCCAATCAGCCCCAGCATTTT. It encodes CASSQAGAPNQPQHF.

This clone was seen a few times. The rearrangement uses TRBV3-1 (or the pseudogene TRBV3-2) and TRBJ1-2; the match to TRBD1 covers 12 bases. Germline V gene sequence: CDR1 LGHDT, CDR2 YNNKEL (reference sequence). Trimming cost V 2 bases and J 6 bases; bases outside gene matches: 7. The length of the CDR3 is 16 residues. For the CDR3, the DNA is TGTGCCAGCAGCCAACGAGGGACAGGGGGCAAGGATGGCTACACCTTC. As protein: CASSQRGTGGKDGYTF.

The V and J genes are TRBV30 and TRBJ2-1; maybe TRBD2 (6 bases). Trimming stripped 3 bases from V and 2 bases from J, with 20 bases between. The CDR3 runs 17 residues. The germline V gene encodes CDR1 GTSNPN and CDR2 SVGIG (reference sequence). CDR3 DNA: TGTGCCTGGAGCAACCCCCTCTGGGGGGAGCCCTACAATGAGCAGTTCTTC. This sequence encodes CAWSNPLWGEPYNEQFF.

The V gene is TRBV7-9, the J gene TRBJ2-5; 9 bases line up with TRBD1. J was trimmed by 5 bases and V by 5 bases; bases with no gene match: 15. Germline V gives CDR1 SEHNR, CDR2 FQNEAQ (reference sequence). The CDR3 contains 17 residues. In DNA form, the CDR3 reads TGTGCCAGCAGCCCGAAGGGACAGGGTCTTCTAGGGGAGACCCAGTACTTC. This sequence encodes CASSPKGQGLLGETQYF. The whole variable domain, remainder taken from reference TRBV7-9 and TRBJ2-5, is DTGVSQNPRHKITKRGQNVTFRCDPISEHNRLYWYRQTLGQGPEFLTYFQNEAQLEKSRLLSDRFSAERPKGSFSTLEIQRTEQGDSAMYLCASSPKGQGLLGETQYFGPGTRLLVL.

This sequence joins TRBV19 and TRBJ1-5; TRBD1 is a possible D gene (5 bases). The CDR3 runs 13 residues. Germline V gene lookup returns CDR1 LNHDA and CDR2 SQIVND (reference sequence). V was cut by 11 bases and J by 7 bases, with 18 bases left in between. The CDR3 protein is CAADLGGTQPQHF. In DNA, the CDR3 is TGTGCCGCGGACTTGGGGGGTACACAGCCCCAGCATTTT.